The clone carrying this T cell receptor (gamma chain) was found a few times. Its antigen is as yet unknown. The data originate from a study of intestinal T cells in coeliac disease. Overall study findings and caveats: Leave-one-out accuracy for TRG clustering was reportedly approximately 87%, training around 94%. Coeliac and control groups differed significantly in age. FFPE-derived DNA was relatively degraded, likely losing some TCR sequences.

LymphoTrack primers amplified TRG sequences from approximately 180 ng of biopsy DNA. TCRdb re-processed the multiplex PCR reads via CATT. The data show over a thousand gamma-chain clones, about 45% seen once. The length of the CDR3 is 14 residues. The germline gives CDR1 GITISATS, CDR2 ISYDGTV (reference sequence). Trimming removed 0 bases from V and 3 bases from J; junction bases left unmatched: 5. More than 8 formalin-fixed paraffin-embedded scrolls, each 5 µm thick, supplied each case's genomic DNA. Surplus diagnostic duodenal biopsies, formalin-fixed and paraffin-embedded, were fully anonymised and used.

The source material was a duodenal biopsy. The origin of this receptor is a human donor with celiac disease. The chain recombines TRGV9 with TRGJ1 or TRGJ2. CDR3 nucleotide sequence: TGTGCCTTGTGGGAGGTGCCCCCTTATTATAAGAAACTCTTT. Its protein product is CALWEVPPYYKKLF.